A selection of T cell receptor beta chains follows, all from one sample in a study of Graves' ophthalmopathy and Graves' hyperthyroidism. TCRdb processed the multiplex PCR reads anew with MiXCR; each CDR3 protein has one entry. The data contain some 360,000 distinct CDR3 sequences, approximately 17% of them singletons. Sequencing input: peripheral blood. The source of these receptors is an adult woman with stable Graves' hyperthyroidism. Each CDR3 is given without its conserved first and last residue. Fields, in order: CDR3 length, V gene, clone size, J gene, CDR3 protein. Where a row states a size, it is once, few, many or the class of an expanded clone; other rows omit it.

length: 13; V: TRBV12-3/TRBV12-4; size: many; J: TRBJ2-2; CDR3: ASSRRGQRTGELF
length: 12; V: TRBV9; size: once; J: TRBJ1-6; CDR3: ASSVGGENSPLH
length: 11; V: TRBV6-1; size: few; J: TRBJ1-5; CDR3: ASSAQGNQPQH
length: 12; V: TRBV12-3/TRBV12-4; size: many; J: TRBJ2-2; CDR3: ASKGTRNTGELF
length: 9; V: TRBV27; size: many; J: TRBJ2-7; CDR3: ASSSPYEQY
length: 13; V: TRBV4-2; size: few; J: TRBJ2-1; CDR3: ASSQAPSSYNEQF
length: 15; V: TRBV11-3; size: many; J: TRBJ2-2; CDR3: ASSLVRLAVNTGELF
length: 10; V: TRBV2; size: -; J: TRBJ2-7; CDR3: ASSEGEWEQY
length: 11; V: TRBV28; size: many; J: TRBJ2-7; CDR3: ASSSPTLGEQY
length: 12; V: TRBV20-1; size: many; J: TRBJ2-7; CDR3: SAPLAGALSEQY
length: 10; V: TRBV12-5; size: many; J: TRBJ2-7; CDR3: ASGLRGHEQY
length: 11; V: TRBV24-1; size: many; J: TRBJ2-7; CDR3: ATSDPRTNEQY
length: 11; V: TRBV12-3/TRBV12-4; size: many; J: TRBJ1-2; CDR3: ASSLDSYYGYT
length: 10; V: TRBV28; size: -; J: TRBJ1-1; CDR3: ASSFGPAEAF
length: 14; V: TRBV10-3; size: -; J: TRBJ2-5; CDR3: AISETIAGGKETQY
length: 12; V: TRBV11-2; size: many; J: TRBJ1-5; CDR3: ASSFSQKDQPQH
length: 13; V: TRBV6-2/TRBV6-3; size: many; J: TRBJ2-5; CDR3: ASTLLATRQETQY
length: 13; V: TRBV20-1; size: -; J: TRBJ2-7; CDR3: SARVPTSGSYEQY
length: 10; V: TRBV28; size: many; J: TRBJ2-5; CDR3: ATSQGLKTQY
length: 12; V: TRBV12-3/TRBV12-4; size: many; J: TRBJ2-5; CDR3: ASSLVAEQETQY
length: 13; V: TRBV7-2; size: many; J: TRBJ1-1; CDR3: ASSHNNRGRTEAF
length: 12; V: TRBV18; size: few; J: TRBJ1-3; CDR3: ASSPRAFGDTIY
length: 12; V: TRBV5-1; size: -; J: TRBJ2-2; CDR3: ASSTSASTGELF
length: 17; V: TRBV28; size: many; J: TRBJ2-6; CDR3: ASSSYPGLAGRGANVLT
length: 14; V: TRBV6-2/TRBV6-3; size: once; J: TRBJ2-2; CDR3: ASSYSGPQNTGELF
length: 15; V: TRBV20-1; size: many; J: TRBJ2-5; CDR3: SARDHRTSGARGTQY
length: 14; V: TRBV30; size: many; J: TRBJ1-6; CDR3: AWSLRGTGVNSPLH
length: 12; V: TRBV12-3/TRBV12-4; size: many; J: TRBJ1-2; CDR3: ASISLGGSYGYT
length: 14; V: TRBV6-1; size: few; J: TRBJ1-1; CDR3: ASSGHADRINTEAF
length: 12; V: TRBV7-9; size: many; J: TRBJ2-5; CDR3: ASSLGTSRETQY
length: 14; V: TRBV28; size: many; J: TRBJ1-6; CDR3: ASSLDRVDGGSPLH
length: 14; V: TRBV28; size: -; J: TRBJ2-4; CDR3: ASSSVSGGAKNIKY
length: 13; V: TRBV12-3/TRBV12-4; size: many; J: TRBJ1-1; CDR3: ASSLRNRVNAEAF
length: 13; V: TRBV4-1; size: few; J: TRBJ2-7; CDR3: ASSQAVDLSYEQY
length: 12; V: TRBV5-5; size: -; J: TRBJ1-1; CDR3: ASSVQGAATEAF
length: 12; V: TRBV18; size: few; J: TRBJ1-1; CDR3: ASSPPARNTEAF
length: 12; V: TRBV12-3/TRBV12-4; size: -; J: TRBJ2-5; CDR3: GSSLGGDQGTQY
length: 12; V: TRBV28; size: -; J: TRBJ2-7; CDR3: ASSFVDRVYEQY
length: 14; V: TRBV15; size: many; J: TRBJ2-7; CDR3: ATSRDRLAGGYEQY
length: 12; V: TRBV28; size: many; J: TRBJ2-2; CDR3: ASTWGLNTGELF
length: 14; V: TRBV6-5; size: many; J: TRBJ2-7; CDR3: ASSYPVAGGPGEQY
length: 13; V: TRBV6-1; size: -; J: TRBJ2-7; CDR3: ASSAGTGGSYEQY
length: 11; V: TRBV30; size: many; J: TRBJ2-4; CDR3: AWQGLAKNIQY
length: 13; V: TRBV5-4; size: many; J: TRBJ1-1; CDR3: ASSKSLRVNTEAF
length: 14; V: TRBV15; size: few; J: TRBJ2-2; CDR3: ATSRDPAGNTGELF
length: 11; V: TRBV28; size: many; J: TRBJ2-7; CDR3: ASSKGRNYEQY
length: 16; V: TRBV6-1; size: many; J: TRBJ2-2; CDR3: ASRNADGGLMNTGELF